Listed here are 8 T cell receptor beta chains from one sample, sequenced in a study of T cell responses to AZD1222 COVID-19 vaccine. Some clones are missing from TCRdb's copy, which holds only in-frame ones; the method was immunoSEQ multiplex PCR. The sample yields approximately 90,000 clones, about 92% seen once. Specimen: peripheral blood, collected on day 0 of AZD1222 vaccination. These receptors came from an adult in good health.

The chain has TRBV20-1 and TRBJ2-1; TRBD1 matches at 9 bases. From germline, CDR1 is DFQATT and CDR2 SNEGSKA (reference sequence). With 3 bases clipped from V and 0 bases from J, the junction kept 18 bases outside the gene matches. CDR3 length: 20 residues. Written as DNA, the CDR3 is TGCAGTGCTAGTCTCCTCGGAAGGACAGGGGCGTTAAGCTCCTACAATGAGCAGTTCTTC. It is translated as CSASLLGRTGALSSYNEQFF.

The genes are TRBV29-1 and TRBJ1-3, with D unresolved. The CDR3 sequence is 13 residues long. Germline-derived CDR1 and CDR2 are SQVTM and ANQGSEA. Trimming removed 5 bases at V and 0 bases at J, with 8 bases between. In DNA, the CDR3 is TGCAGCGTTTCATCAAGCTCTGGAAACACCATATATTTT. It yields the protein CSVSSSSGNTIYF.

V usage is TRBV15 and J usage is TRBJ1-5; D unresolved. V lost 5 bases and J lost 0, with 11 bases in between. Looked up from germline, CDR1 is LNHNV and CDR2 is YYDKDF (reference sequence). The CDR3 runs to 15 residues. The CDR3 region has the DNA TGTGCCACCAGCGAACCTCTTTATAGCAATCAGCCCCAGCATTTT. The encoded protein is CATSEPLYSNQPQHF.

The rearrangement uses TRBV27 and TRBJ2-7; 10 nucleotides line up with TRBD1. V lost 4 bases and J lost 5; bases outside the gene matches: 5. The germline gives CDR1 MNHEY, CDR2 SMNVEV (reference sequence). The CDR3 is 14 residues long. For the CDR3, the DNA is TGTGCCAGCAGTTCCCCCGGGACAGGGGACGAGCAGTACTTC. Its translation: CASSSPGTGDEQYF.

This chain links TRBV3-1 (or the pseudogene TRBV3-2) with TRBJ2-7; tentative D call: TRBD2 (6 bases). V was pared by 6 bases and J by 6 bases, with 12 bases between. The CDR3 extends over 12 amino acids. Germline values: CDR1 LGHDT, CDR2 YNNKEL (reference sequence). The CDR3 coding sequence is TGTGCCAGCAGTCTCCCGGGACTCGAGCAGTACTTC. It encodes CASSLPGLEQYF.

A single count supports this clone. V usage is TRBV5-4 and J usage is TRBJ2-5; possibly TRBD1 for D (6 bases). V shed 4 bases and J shed 5 bases, with 15 bases lying between them. The germline CDR1 and CDR2 sequences are SGHNT and YYREEE (reference sequence). CDR3 length: 14 residues. The CDR3 coding sequence is TGTGCCAGCAGCCGGGACAAAAATGATGAGACCCAGTACTTC. This encodes CASSRDKNDETQYF.

V gene TRBV6-6 combines with J gene TRBJ2-2; 7 nucleotides line up with TRBD1. Germline CDR1 and CDR2: MNHNY and SVGAGI (reference sequence). The V gene end was trimmed by 5 bases and the J gene end by 0 bases; junction bases not matched to a gene: 0. This CDR3 spans 14 amino acids. This CDR3 reads CASSGTANTGELFF. CDR3 in DNA: TGTGCCAGCAGTGGGACAGCGAACACCGGGGAGCTGTTTTTT.

This clone was observed once. The CDR3 nucleotides read TGTGCCAGCAGCCAAGATCGACTTAACACTGAAGCTTTCTTT. Protein sequence: CASSQDRLNTEAFF. The chain uses TRBV4-2 and TRBJ1-1; D remains unclear. The CDR3 extends over 14 amino acids. Trimming pared 0 bases from V and 2 bases from J, leaving 7 bases between. Germline CDR1 LGHNA, CDR2 YNFKEQ.